This TCR beta chain was captured in a study of cytomegalovirus exposure and HLA in healthy donors. Findings of the study overall: What TCR beta sequences reportedly achieved was accurate prediction of HLA-A and HLA-B alleles in most subjects. The likely explanation for a cluster of highly shared sequence variants was sequencing artifact. V- and J-gene trimming in TCR beta was tied to a missense DCLRE1C variant by an analysis performed later.

Concerning this clone itself: The antigen is unknown.

The PCR ran on 60 Vbeta and 13 Jbeta primers. Clones were read by immunoSEQ multiplex PCR, and TCRdb kept only the in-frame ones, dropping some. The sample data list 95,000 to 150,000 clones. The CDR3 is 14 amino acids. V lost 4 bases, J lost 4 bases, and 5 bases stayed unmatched. Germline assignment: CDR1 MNHEY and CDR2 SMNVEV (reference sequence). This chain joins TRBV27 and TRBJ1-2, with TRBD1 identical over 8 bases. The TCR originated in a man aged 18 to 30 in good health and CMV-seronegative. Sequencing was carried out using PBMCs. CDR3 sequence: CASSSGTGVYGYTF. CDR3 bases: TGTGCCAGCAGTTCAGGGACAGGAGTCTATGGCTACACCTTC.